A selection of T cell receptor beta chains follows, all from one sample in a study of T cell repertoires in cytomegalovirus infection. Using its own MiXCR run on the reads, TCRdb lists one record per CDR3 protein. The table includes about 310,000 distinct CDR3 sequences, roughly 25% detected once. These receptors have no known antigen. Material: cultured PBMCs, obtained from culture after CMV antigen stimulation. Every receptor here comes from a human donor in good health (CMV status not recorded). Some clones in this sample may be carry-over from other donors' samples. Both conserved end residues are part of each CDR3. The D gene is left open where the match is weak. Rows give clone size only sometimes, using once, few, many, or a class for an expanded clone.

>many|TRBV4-1|TRBJ2-1|.
TGCGCCAGCAGCCAAGCGATAGCGGGAGACAGGGGCGTGGAGCAGTTCTTC
CASSQAIAGDRGVEQFF
>few|TRBV19|TRBJ2-3|TRBD2
TGTGCCAGTAAAGGCGGGAGGGCCGGGGATACGCAGTATTTT
CASKGGRAGDTQYF
>few|TRBV10-3|TRBJ1-1|TRBD1
TGTGCCATCAGGGGATTGGGACAGGATGAAGCTTTCTTT
CAIRGLGQDEAFF
>many|TRBV7-2|TRBJ1-5|.
TGTGCCAGCAGCCACCCCGTGGGCAATCAGCCCCAGCATTTT
CASSHPVGNQPQHF
>few|TRBV14|TRBJ2-1|TRBD2
TGTGCCAGCAGCCAAGATGTACTAGCGGGAGTCAATGAGCAGTTCTTC
CASSQDVLAGVNEQFF
>.|TRBV27|TRBJ2-1|.
TGTGCCAGCAGTTATTCAGGGATGGCCAATGAGCAGTTCTTC
CASSYSGMANEQFF
>.|TRBV6-5|TRBJ2-1|TRBD2
TGTGCCAAGGAAGGGACCGGGACTAAGCTTTCCATACGCTCCTACAATGAGCAGTTCTTC
CAKEGTGTKLSIRSYNEQFF
>few|TRBV20-1|TRBJ1-4|.
TGCAGTGCTAGAGATGCGGGCAGGGTCGGTGAAAAACTGTTTTTT
CSARDAGRVGEKLFF
>many|TRBV12-3/TRBV12-4|TRBJ1-1|.
TGTGCCAGCAGTTTATTCCCTGAAGCTTTCTTT
CASSLFPEAFF
>.|TRBV7-4|TRBJ1-2|.
TGTGCCAGCAGCTTAGAGCCCTTGGGAGCTAACTATGGCTACACCTTC
CASSLEPLGANYGYTF
>.|TRBV28|TRBJ2-7|TRBD2
TGTGCCAGCGGATCACTAGCGGGAGGGCCCTACGAGCAGTACTTC
CASGSLAGGPYEQYF
>.|TRBV7-2|TRBJ2-1|TRBD2
TGTGCCAGCAGCCGGGGGGGATTGAACAATGAGCAGTTCTTC
CASSRGGLNNEQFF
>.|TRBV19|TRBJ2-1|.
TGTGCCAGTAGTTTAGCGTGGAGCTCCTACAATGAGCAGTTCTTC
CASSLAWSSYNEQFF
>.|TRBV4-1|TRBJ1-2|.
TGCGCCAGCAGCCCCTTAACTCAGGGACGGCCCGTCTACACCTTC
CASSPLTQGRPVYTF
>.|TRBV7-2|TRBJ1-1|.
TGTGCCAGCAGCTTAGGGTCCTACACTGAAGCTTTCTTT
CASSLGSYTEAFF
>few|TRBV6-5|TRBJ1-6|.
TGTGCCAGCAGTTTGATGAGTTATAATTCACCCCTCCACTTT
CASSLMSYNSPLHF
>.|TRBV19|TRBJ2-5|.
TGTGCCAGTAGTATGAAAGAGACCCAGTACTTC
CASSMKETQYF
>.|TRBV7-4|TRBJ2-1|.
TGTGCCAGCAGCTTAAACCTAGGCGATGAGCAGTTCTTC
CASSLNLGDEQFF
>.|TRBV7-2|TRBJ1-5|.
TGTGCCAGCAGCCTATCGGGTTCTCAGCCCCAGCATTTT
CASSLSGSQPQHF
>many|TRBV11-2|TRBJ2-3|.
TGTGCCAGCAGCTTAGGGGAGTCTAGCACAGATACGCAGTATTTT
CASSLGESSTDTQYF
>.|TRBV12-3/TRBV12-4|TRBJ2-3|.
TGTGCCAGCAGTTTCCCTACAACAGGGGATACGCAGTATTTT
CASSFPTTGDTQYF
>few|TRBV9|TRBJ2-3|.
TGTGCCAGCAGCGTACTTACTGAGGGCACAGATACGCAGTATTTT
CASSVLTEGTDTQYF
>.|TRBV24-1|TRBJ2-1|.
TGTGCCACCAGTGACCCTGAGGACTACTACAATGAGCAGTTCTTC
CATSDPEDYYNEQFF
>few|TRBV7-2|TRBJ2-3|.
TGTGCCAGCAGCCTCCAATTCACAGATACGCAGTATTTT
CASSLQFTDTQYF
>.|TRBV29-1|TRBJ1-1|.
TGCAGCGGAGGAGGCGCTGAAGCTTTCTTT
CSGGGAEAFF
>many|TRBV7-2|TRBJ2-3|.
TGTGCCAGCAGCCCCGAAGGTCGGCTCTACACAGATACGCAGTATTTT
CASSPEGRLYTDTQYF
>many|TRBV25-1|TRBJ2-3|.
TGTGCCAGCAGTGAATACCCTAGCGCAGATACGCAGTATTTT
CASSEYPSADTQYF
>few|TRBV28|TRBJ1-1|.
TGTGCCAGCAGTTCTCGGAGCCATGGCACTGAAGCTTTCTTT
CASSSRSHGTEAFF
>few|TRBV5-4|TRBJ2-5|TRBD1
TGTGCCAGCAGCCAAACAGGGGGTACGAAAGAGACCCAGTACTTC
CASSQTGGTKETQYF
>few|TRBV6-2/TRBV6-3|TRBJ2-3|TRBD1
TGTGCCAGCAGCCCCAGGGGGCGAACAGATACGCAGTATTTT
CASSPRGRTDTQYF
>many|TRBV7-2|TRBJ2-1|.
TGTGCCAGCACCCAACCGAGTTTAGCACTTTACAATGAGCAGTTCTTC
CASTQPSLALYNEQFF
>many|TRBV7-2|TRBJ1-1|TRBD1
TGTGCCAGCAGCATGCGAACAGGGGGGCGGACTGAAGCTTTCTTT
CASSMRTGGRTEAFF
>many|TRBV7-6|TRBJ2-2|TRBD2
TGTGCCAGCAGCTTAGAGGCCCCCGGGACTACTGGCACCGGGGAGCTGTTTTTT
CASSLEAPGTTGTGELFF
>.|TRBV7-3|TRBJ2-5|TRBD2
TGTGCCAGCAGCTCCCTTGGGGAGGGGCTAGAGACCCAGTACTTC
CASSSLGEGLETQYF
>.|TRBV10-3|TRBJ2-7|TRBD2
TGTGCCATCAGTGAGTCGGTTAGCGGGAGCCCCTACGAGCAGTACTTC
CAISESVSGSPYEQYF
>.|TRBV19|TRBJ1-3|TRBD1
TGTGCCAGTAGCGGACAGGCCTCTGGAAACACCATATATTTT
CASSGQASGNTIYF
>.|TRBV4-3|TRBJ2-5|.
TGCGCCAGCAGCCAGGGACTGGGACAGCCCAAAGAGACCCAGTACTTC
CASSQGLGQPKETQYF
>few|TRBV12-3/TRBV12-4|TRBJ2-5|.
TGTGCCAGCGGGGGGGAGACCCAGTACTTC
CASGGETQYF